The 15 T cell receptor beta chains in this list originate from one sample, sequenced in a study of T cell responses to AZD1222 COVID-19 vaccine. Produced via immunoSEQ multiplex PCR; TCRdb's table is partial and in-frame only. The table records approximately 80,000 clones, about 90% of them present only once. This sample comprised peripheral blood, obtained on day 0 of AZD1222 vaccination. These receptors were obtained from an adult in good health.

The V gene is TRBV14, the J gene TRBJ1-6; D not certain. With 0 bases removed from V and 3 bases from J, the gap between germline ends came to 9 bases. The CDR3 covers 16 residues. Germline values: CDR1 SGHDN, CDR2 FVKESK. CDR3 amino acids: CASSQEALIYNSPLHF. For the CDR3, the DNA is TGTGCCAGCAGCCAAGAGGCCCTCATCTATAATTCACCCCTCCACTTT.

In DNA, the CDR3 is TGTGCCAGTGGGATAGCGGGGGGCTCCTACAATGAGCAGTTCTTC. It yields the protein CASGIAGGSYNEQFF. The chain uses TRBV19 and TRBJ2-1, with 10 bases fitting TRBD2. This CDR3 has 15 amino acids. V shed 8 bases, J shed 0 bases, and the junction held 4 bases outside the gene matches. Germline V gives CDR1 LNHDA, CDR2 SQIVND (reference sequence).

The V and J genes are TRBV14 and TRBJ1-1; tentatively, D is TRBD1 (6 bases). The CDR3 runs 13 residues. The germline V gene encodes CDR1 SGHDN and CDR2 FVKESK. V was trimmed by 4 bases and J by 8 bases, leaving 14 bases between them. The chain's CDR3 is CASSPGQATEAFF. In DNA, the CDR3 is TGTGCCAGCAGCCCGGGACAAGCTACCGAAGCTTTCTTT.

The V gene is TRBV19, the J gene TRBJ2-1; D not certain. Germline CDR1 and CDR2: LNHDA and SQIVND (reference sequence). Trimming left V 5 bases short and J 7 bases short, with 21 bases between. The CDR3 runs to 16 residues. The CDR3 region is CASSSHHLPVGNEQFF. The CDR3 nucleotides are TGTGCCAGTAGTTCGCACCACTTGCCGGTCGGAAATGAGCAGTTCTTC.

The chain combines TRBV6-6 with TRBJ2-3; D remains unclear. Germline CDR1 is MNHNY and CDR2 is SVGAGI (reference sequence). V was trimmed by 3 bases and J by 4 bases, leaving 14 bases between them. The CDR3 loop spans 15 amino acids. CDR3 sequence (DNA): TGTGCCAGCAGTTATGAAGGGAAAGTGGCAGATACGCAGTATTTT. This codes for CASSYEGKVADTQYF.

The chain has TRBV9 and TRBJ1-1; TRBD1 might be the D (6 bases). The CDR3 is 14 amino acids. V dropped 1 base and J dropped 10 bases, with 17 bases sitting between them. Germline-derived CDR1 and CDR2 are SGDLS and YYNGEE. The CDR3 DNA follows: TGTGCCAGCAGCGTAAATCAGGGGCCCGGTCGAGCTTTCTTT. Protein sequence: CASSVNQGPGRAFF.

The chain is built from TRBV20-1 and TRBJ1-2; D is possibly TRBD1 (5 bases). V lost 5 bases and J lost 7, with 11 bases in between. Germline V gene sequence: CDR1 DFQATT, CDR2 SNEGSKA (reference sequence). The CDR3 is made up of 11 amino acids. The CDR3 loop reads CSAREGSGYTF. The CDR3 nucleotides are TGCAGTGCTCGGGAGGGGAGTGGCTACACCTTC.

The J gene is TRBJ1-1, the V gene TRBV5-4; D unresolved. Germline CDR1 SGHNT, CDR2 YYREEE (reference sequence). V was cut by 1 base and J by 2 bases, with 9 bases left in between. The CDR3 totals 14 residues. The CDR3 here is CASSLLLGNTEAFF. The CDR3, as DNA: TGTGCCAGCAGCTTGCTACTCGGAAACACTGAAGCTTTCTTT.

This chain connects TRBV30 to TRBJ1-6, with a tentative D call TRBD1 (6 bases). V gave up 0 bases and J gave up 8 bases, with 17 bases separating them. The CDR3 consists of 16 residues. Germline V CDR1 and CDR2: GTSNPN, SVGIG (reference sequence). DNA for the CDR3: TGTGCCTGGAGTGTAGGACAGACCCTGGGCCATTCACCCCTCCACTTT. Its translation: CAWSVGQTLGHSPLHF.

V and J are TRBV30 and TRBJ1-6; D not resolved. This CDR3 has 14 residues. From germline, CDR1 is GTSNPN and CDR2 SVGIG (reference sequence). V dropped 7 bases and J dropped 0 bases, with 10 bases sitting between them. The CDR3 loop is CASSIVSYNSPLHF. The CDR3 nucleotides read TGTGCCTCCAGCATTGTCTCCTATAATTCACCCCTCCACTTT.

This clone was found a few times. The chain recombines TRBV9 with TRBJ1-2, with D maybe TRBD1 (6 bases). This CDR3 has 13 amino acids. V gave up 2 bases and J gave up 4 bases, with 9 bases separating them. Germline V gives CDR1 SGDLS, CDR2 YYNGEE. Here the CDR3 reads CASSVDRRYGYTF. The CDR3 region has the DNA TGTGCCAGCAGCGTTGACAGGCGCTATGGCTACACCTTC.

The genes are TRBV2 and TRBJ1-5; D remains unclear. Trimming left V 5 bases short and J 6 bases short, with 11 bases between. This CDR3 has 13 residues. Looked up from germline, CDR1 is SNHLY and CDR2 is FYNNEI. This chain's CDR3 is CASSREGPQPQHF. The DNA of the CDR3 is TGTGCCAGCAGTCGGGAGGGTCCTCAGCCCCAGCATTTT.

The rearrangement links TRBV5-4 to TRBJ2-3; TRBD2 matches 9 bases. Losses at the gene ends were 2 bases for V and 3 bases for J; bases not matched to a gene: 7. The length of the CDR3 is 16 residues. From germline, CDR1 is SGHNT and CDR2 YYREEE (reference sequence). CDR3 DNA: TGTGCCAGCAGCTTAAGGGTAGCGGGGGTGACAGATACGCAGTATTTT. This sequence encodes CASSLRVAGVTDTQYF.

This sequence joins TRBV7-9 and TRBJ2-7, with 10 nucleotides matching TRBD1. Germline V CDR1 and CDR2: SEHNR, FQNEAQ (reference sequence). The CDR3 spans 13 residues. V gave up 3 bases and J gave up 5 bases; unmatched junction bases: 1. CDR3 in DNA: TGTGCCAGCAGCTTTGGGACAGGGGACGAGCAGTACTTC. Its protein is CASSFGTGDEQYF.

CDR3 sequence reads: CASRPPSSGPSYEQYF. CDR3 DNA sequence: TGTGCCAGCAGGCCCCCGTCTAGCGGACCCTCCTACGAGCAGTACTTC. The chain couples TRBV27 to TRBJ2-7; 7 nucleotides agree with TRBD2. Losses at the gene ends were 6 bases for V and 0 bases for J; bases not matched to a gene: 11. Per germline, CDR1 MNHEY and CDR2 SMNVEV (reference sequence). There are 16 residues in the CDR3.